The 14 T cell receptor beta chains below come from one sample, sequenced in a study of blood T cell repertoires in COVID-19. The protocol was immunoSEQ multiplex PCR, while the TCRdb copy is restricted to in-frame clones and leaves out a portion. The data show about 250,000 clones, roughly 84% seen once. Sequenced sample: peripheral blood. The receptors originated from a woman in her thirties or forties who had recovered from COVID-19.

The V and J genes are TRBV2 and TRBJ2-3; TRBD2 aligns across 11 bases. Germline V gene sequence: CDR1 SNHLY, CDR2 FYNNEI. V lost 4 bases to trimming and J lost 0 bases; unmatched junction nucleotides: 9. The length of the CDR3 is 18 residues. The CDR3 sequence is CASSATSGGDSSTDTQYF. CDR3 in DNA: TGTGCCAGCAGTGCTACTAGCGGGGGCGATTCTAGCACAGATACGCAGTATTTT.

The chain combines TRBV3-1 (or the pseudogene TRBV3-2) with TRBJ1-5; D remains unclear. Trimming cost V 0 bases and J 6 bases, with 9 bases left between them. Germline V lookup: CDR1 LGHDT, CDR2 YNNKEL (reference sequence). This CDR3 is 14 amino acids long. CDR3 residues: CASSQDSGGQPQHF. The DNA of the CDR3 is TGTGCCAGCAGCCAAGACTCGGGAGGTCAGCCCCAGCATTTT.

V usage is TRBV18 and J usage is TRBJ2-3; 9 bases align to TRBD2. The CDR3 extends over 15 amino acids. Germline V gene lookup returns CDR1 KGHSH and CDR2 LQKENI. The J segment lost 1 base and the V segment lost 3 bases, leaving 2 bases of the junction unmatched. The CDR3 protein is CASSPERGGTDTQYF. CDR3 DNA: TGTGCCAGCTCACCCGAGCGGGGGGGCACAGATACGCAGTATTTT.

The V call is TRBV19, the J call TRBJ2-4, with 10 bases that match TRBD2. J gave up 0 bases and V 5 bases, and 10 bases lay outside the gene matches. This CDR3 comprises 18 residues. Looked up from germline, CDR1 is LNHDA and CDR2 is SQIVND (reference sequence). CDR3 bases: TGTGCCAGTAGTGCCGGGACTAGCGACCTCCTAGCCAAAAACATTCAGTACTTC. It yields the protein CASSAGTSDLLAKNIQYF. Supplemented by reference TRBV19 and TRBJ2-4, the full variable domain reads DGGITQSPKYLFRKEGQNVTLSCEQNLNHDAMYWYRQDPGQGLRLIYYSQIVNDFQKGDIAEGYSVSREKKESFPLTVTSAQKNPTAFYLCASSAGTSDLLAKNIQYFGAGTRLSVL.

V usage is TRBV28 and J usage is TRBJ2-7; the match to TRBD1 covers 7 bases. This CDR3 spans 15 amino acids. Trimming cost V 5 bases and J 2 bases; bases outside gene matches: 9. The germline CDR1 and CDR2 sequences are MDHEN and SYDVKM. The CDR3 loop reads CASSPQGLPTYEQYF. CDR3 nucleotide sequence: TGTGCCAGCAGTCCACAGGGGCTTCCTACCTACGAGCAGTACTTC.

DNA for the CDR3: TGCGCCAGCAGCTTTGGAGAATACAATGAGCAGTTCTTC. It yields the protein CASSFGEYNEQFF. V is TRBV5-1 and J is TRBJ2-1; D gene uncertain. Germline assignment: CDR1 SGHRS and CDR2 YFSETQ. The CDR3 consists of 13 residues. The germline V and J ends were trimmed by 2 bases and 4 bases, with 7 bases remaining between them.

The chain joins TRBV27 to TRBJ2-2, with 11 bases matching TRBD2. The germline gives CDR1 MNHEY, CDR2 SMNVEV (reference sequence). This CDR3 is 15 amino acids long. J was trimmed by 6 bases and V by 5 bases; bases with no gene match: 5. The CDR3 coding sequence is TGTGCCAGCAGTCCAGTAGCGGGGGGGGCCGGGGAGCTGTTTTTT. Protein: CASSPVAGGAGELFF.

The V gene is TRBV10-3, the J gene TRBJ2-6; 7 positions agree with TRBD2. The CDR3 is 16 residues long. Looked up from germline, CDR1 is ENHRY and CDR2 is SYGVKD. V was pared by 7 bases and J by 2 bases, with 8 bases of the junction left unmatched. The CDR3 DNA reads TGTGCCATCACGGGGGGAGGTAGGACTGGGGCCAACGTCCTGACTTTC. Amino acids: CAITGGGRTGANVLTF.

V is TRBV28 and J is TRBJ2-4, with D tentatively TRBD2 (7 bases). Germline lookup yields CDR1 MDHEN and CDR2 SYDVKM. V lost 6 bases and J 0 bases, leaving 21 bases between the germline ends. The CDR3 totals 18 residues. This chain's CDR3 is CASSPITSGGLAKNIQYF. CDR3 DNA sequence: TGTGCCAGCAGCCCAATTACCTCGGGGGGCCTAGCCAAAAACATTCAGTACTTC.

This chain connects TRBV18 to TRBJ1-5, with 7 nucleotides matching TRBD1. Germline trimming cut 4 bases from V and 1 base from J; bases unmatched to any gene: 7. The V gene's germline CDR1 is KGHSH and CDR2 LQKENI. The CDR3 consists of 16 residues. The CDR3 coding sequence is TGTGCCAGCTCACGAATGGAGGGGGCAAGCAATCAGCCCCAGCATTTT. It encodes CASSRMEGASNQPQHF.

The chain is built from TRBV10-2 and TRBJ2-7, with a tentative D call TRBD2 (6 bases). CDR1 is WSHSY, CDR2 SAAADI, per germline. Trimming left V 4 bases short and J 6 bases short, with 19 bases between. The CDR3 contains 15 residues. As DNA, the CDR3 is TGCGCCAGCAGTGTCGAGAGACTAGGACAATCCGAGCAGTACTTC. This sequence encodes CASSVERLGQSEQYF.

The chain has TRBV7-9 and TRBJ2-7, with 7 bases matching TRBD1. CDR1 and CDR2 (germline): SEHNR, FQNEAQ (reference sequence). The CDR3 consists of 14 residues. J lost 3 bases, V lost 2 bases, and 4 bases had no gene match. CDR3 sequence (DNA): TGTGCCAGCAGCTTAAAGGGGGACAGCTACGAGCAGTACTTC. This translates into CASSLKGDSYEQYF. Supplemented by reference TRBV7-9 and TRBJ2-7, the full variable domain reads DTGVSQNPRHKITKRGQNVTFRCDPISEHNRLYWYRQTLGQGPEFLTYFQNEAQLEKSRLLSDRFSAERPKGSFSTLEIQRTEQGDSAMYLCASSLKGDSYEQYFGPGTRLTVT.

V and J are TRBV5-1 and TRBJ2-5; 8 bases fit TRBD1. The germline V gene has CDR1 SGHRS and CDR2 YFSETQ. This CDR3 contains 15 residues. V was pared by 0 bases and J by 5 bases, with 6 bases of the junction left unmatched. Here the CDR3 DNA reads TGCGCCAGCAGCTTGGGTTCAGGGGGCTCGGAGACCCAGTACTTC. This sequence encodes CASSLGSGGSETQYF. The variable domain in full, completed from reference TRBV5-1 and TRBJ2-5, reads KAGVTQTPRYLIKTRGQQVTLSCSPISGHRSVSWYQQTPGQGLQFLFEYFSETQRNKGNFPGRFSGRQFSNSRSEMNVSTLELGDSALYLCASSLGSGGSETQYFGPGTRLLVL.

The chain has TRBV7-9 and TRBJ1-1, with D maybe TRBD1 (5 bases). V was cut by 5 bases and J by 1 base, with 17 bases left in between. The CDR3 covers 16 residues. Per germline, CDR1 SEHNR and CDR2 FQNEAQ (reference sequence). Here the CDR3 reads CASSPNGGMGNTEAFF. CDR3 nucleotides: TGTGCCAGCAGCCCCAATGGGGGGATGGGGAACACTGAAGCTTTCTTT. The variable domain in full, completed from reference TRBV7-9 and TRBJ1-1, reads DTGVSQNPRHKITKRGQNVTFRCDPISEHNRLYWYRQTLGQGPEFLTYFQNEAQLEKSRLLSDRFSAERPKGSFSTLEIQRTEQGDSAMYLCASSPNGGMGNTEAFFGQGTRLTVV.